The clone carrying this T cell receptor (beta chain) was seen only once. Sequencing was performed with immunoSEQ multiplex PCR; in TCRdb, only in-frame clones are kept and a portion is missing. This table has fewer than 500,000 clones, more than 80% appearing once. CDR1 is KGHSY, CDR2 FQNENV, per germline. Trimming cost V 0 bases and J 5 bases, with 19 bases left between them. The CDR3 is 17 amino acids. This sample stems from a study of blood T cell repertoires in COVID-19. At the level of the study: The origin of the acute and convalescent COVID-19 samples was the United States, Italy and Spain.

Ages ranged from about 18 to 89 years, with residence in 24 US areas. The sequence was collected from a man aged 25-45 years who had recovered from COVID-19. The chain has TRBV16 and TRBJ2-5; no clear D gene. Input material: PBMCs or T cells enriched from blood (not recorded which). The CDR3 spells CASSQSTFQKRRETQYF. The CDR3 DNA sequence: TGTGCCAGCAGCCAATCCACCTTTCAAAAGCGCCGGGAGACCCAGTACTTC.